This T cell receptor beta chain is from a study of neurological immune-mediated disorders. Study context: The roughly 35 patients with multiple sclerosis comprised about 31 relapsing-remitting cases and 3 secondary progressive cases.

The CDR3 is 14 amino acids. V was trimmed by 3 bases and J by 4 bases, leaving 13 bases between them. In germline, CDR1 is KGHSH, CDR2 LQKENI. A few counts support this clonotype. TCRdb called the 5' RACE reads again in MiXCR, with one record for every CDR3 protein. The sample has roughly 100,000 distinct CDR3 sequences; around 3.3% are singletons. The clonotype comes from a woman under 30 with multiple sclerosis. This rearrangement joins TRBV18 to TRBJ2-7; D possibly corresponds to TRBD2 (6 bases). Sequencing was carried out using PBMCs. CDR3 bases: TGTGCCAGCTCACCGGGCTCTCGGGAGTACGAGCAGTACTTC. This gives the protein CASSPGSREYEQYF.